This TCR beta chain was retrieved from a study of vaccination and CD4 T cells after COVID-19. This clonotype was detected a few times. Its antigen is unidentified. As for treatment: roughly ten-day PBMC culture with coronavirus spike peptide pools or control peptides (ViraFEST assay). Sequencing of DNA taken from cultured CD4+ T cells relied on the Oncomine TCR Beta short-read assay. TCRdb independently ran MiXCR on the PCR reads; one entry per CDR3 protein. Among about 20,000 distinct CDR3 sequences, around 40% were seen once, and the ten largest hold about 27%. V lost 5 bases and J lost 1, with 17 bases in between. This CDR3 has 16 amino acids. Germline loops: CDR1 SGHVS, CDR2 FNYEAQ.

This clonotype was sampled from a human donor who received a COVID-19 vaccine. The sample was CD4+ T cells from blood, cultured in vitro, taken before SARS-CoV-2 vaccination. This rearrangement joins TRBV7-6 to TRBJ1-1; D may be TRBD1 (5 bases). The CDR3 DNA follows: TGTGCCAGCAGCGCCCGGCGGGGAGGGGCGAACACTGAAGCTTTCTTT. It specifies CASSARRGGANTEAFF.